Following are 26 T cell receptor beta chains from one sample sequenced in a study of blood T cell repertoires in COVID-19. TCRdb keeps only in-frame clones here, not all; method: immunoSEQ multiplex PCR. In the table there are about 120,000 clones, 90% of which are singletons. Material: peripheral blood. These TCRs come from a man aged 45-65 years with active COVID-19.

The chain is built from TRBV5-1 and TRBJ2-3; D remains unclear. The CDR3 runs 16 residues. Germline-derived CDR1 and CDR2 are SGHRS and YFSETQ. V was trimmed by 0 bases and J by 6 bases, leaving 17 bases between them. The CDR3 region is CASSLGATAIVDTQYF. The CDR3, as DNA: TGCGCCAGCAGCTTGGGGGCTACCGCTATAGTGGATACGCAGTATTTT. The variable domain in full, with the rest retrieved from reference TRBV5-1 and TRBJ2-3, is KAGVTQTPRYLIKTRGQQVTLSCSPISGHRSVSWYQQTPGQGLQFLFEYFSETQRNKGNFPGRFSGRQFSNSRSEMNVSTLELGDSALYLCASSLGATAIVDTQYFGPGTRLTVL.

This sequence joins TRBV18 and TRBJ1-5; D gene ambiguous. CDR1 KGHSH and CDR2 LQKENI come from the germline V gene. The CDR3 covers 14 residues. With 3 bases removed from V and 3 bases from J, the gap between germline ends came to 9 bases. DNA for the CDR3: TGTGCCAGCTCACCCTCAGATTCCAATCAGCCCCAGCATTTT. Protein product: CASSPSDSNQPQHF.

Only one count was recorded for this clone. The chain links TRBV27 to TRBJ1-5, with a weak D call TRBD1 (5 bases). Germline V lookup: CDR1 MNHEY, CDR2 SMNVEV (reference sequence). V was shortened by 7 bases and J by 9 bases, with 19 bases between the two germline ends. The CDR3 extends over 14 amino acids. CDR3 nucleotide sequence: TGTGCCAGCATGGAAGGGGTTGGAAGATGGCCCCAGCATTTT. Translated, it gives CASMEGVGRWPQHF.

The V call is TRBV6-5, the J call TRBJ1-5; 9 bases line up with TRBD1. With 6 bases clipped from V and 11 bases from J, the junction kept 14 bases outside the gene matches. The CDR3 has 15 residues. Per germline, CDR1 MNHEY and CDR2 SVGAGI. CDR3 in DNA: TGTGCCAGCAGACCCGGGACAGGGCTTTTCGGGGCCCAGCATTTT. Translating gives CASRPGTGLFGAQHF.

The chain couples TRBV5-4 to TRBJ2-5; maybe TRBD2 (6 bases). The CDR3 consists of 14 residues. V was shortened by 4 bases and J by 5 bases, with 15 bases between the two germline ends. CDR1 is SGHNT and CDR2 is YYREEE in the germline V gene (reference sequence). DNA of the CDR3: TGTGCCAGCAGCGCATCTAGCGTTCCGGAGACCCAGTACTTC. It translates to CASSASSVPETQYF.

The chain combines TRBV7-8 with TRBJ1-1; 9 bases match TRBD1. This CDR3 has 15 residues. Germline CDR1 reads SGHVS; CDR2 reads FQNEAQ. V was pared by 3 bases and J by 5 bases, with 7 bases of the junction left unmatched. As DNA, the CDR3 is TGTGCCAGCAGCTTTTTGGGACAGGGAAGAACTGAAGCTTTCTTT. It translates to CASSFLGQGRTEAFF.

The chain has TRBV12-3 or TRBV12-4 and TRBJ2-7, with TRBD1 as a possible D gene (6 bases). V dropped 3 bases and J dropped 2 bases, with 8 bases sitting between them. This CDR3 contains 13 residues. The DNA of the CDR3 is TGTGCCAGCAGTTTCAACAGGGCCTACGAGCAGTACTTC. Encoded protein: CASSFNRAYEQYF.

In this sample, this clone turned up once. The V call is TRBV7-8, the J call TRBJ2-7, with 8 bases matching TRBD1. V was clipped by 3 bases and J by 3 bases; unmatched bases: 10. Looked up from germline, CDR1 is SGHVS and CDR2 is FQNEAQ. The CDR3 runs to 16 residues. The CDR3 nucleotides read TGTGCCAGCAGCTTCAGGACCCAGGGGGCTGTCTACGAGCAGTACTTC. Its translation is CASSFRTQGAVYEQYF.

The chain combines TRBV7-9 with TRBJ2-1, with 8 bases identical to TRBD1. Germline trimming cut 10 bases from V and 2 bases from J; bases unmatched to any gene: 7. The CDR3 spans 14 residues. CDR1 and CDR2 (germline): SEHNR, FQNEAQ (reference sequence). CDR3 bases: TGTGCCACCCTCGGACAGGGTACCTACAATGAGCAGTTCTTC. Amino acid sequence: CATLGQGTYNEQFF.

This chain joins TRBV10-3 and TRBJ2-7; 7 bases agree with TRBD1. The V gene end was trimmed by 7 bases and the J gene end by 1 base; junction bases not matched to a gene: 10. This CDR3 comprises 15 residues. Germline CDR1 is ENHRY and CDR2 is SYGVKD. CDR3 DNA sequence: TGTGCCATCAAAGGTGCGGAGACAGGGTCCTACGAGCAGTACTTC. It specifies CAIKGAETGSYEQYF.

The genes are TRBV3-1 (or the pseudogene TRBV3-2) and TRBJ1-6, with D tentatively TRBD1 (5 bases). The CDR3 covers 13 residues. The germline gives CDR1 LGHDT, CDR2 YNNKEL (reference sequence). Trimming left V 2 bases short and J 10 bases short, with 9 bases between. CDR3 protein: CASSQTGGSPLHF. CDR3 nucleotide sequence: TGTGCCAGCAGCCAAACAGGTGGATCACCCCTCCACTTT.

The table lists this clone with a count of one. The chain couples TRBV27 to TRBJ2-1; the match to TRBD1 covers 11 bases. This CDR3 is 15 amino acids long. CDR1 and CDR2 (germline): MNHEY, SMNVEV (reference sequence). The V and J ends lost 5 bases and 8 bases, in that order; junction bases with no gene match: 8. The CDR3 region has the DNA TGTGCCAGCAGTCGAATAGGACAGGGGGCAGATGAGCAGTTCTTC. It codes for CASSRIGQGADEQFF.

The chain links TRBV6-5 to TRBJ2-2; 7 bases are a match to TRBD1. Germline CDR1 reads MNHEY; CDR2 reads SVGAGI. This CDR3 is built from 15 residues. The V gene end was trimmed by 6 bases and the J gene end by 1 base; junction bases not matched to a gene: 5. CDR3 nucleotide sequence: TGTGCCAGCAGAGCCGGGACAGAGAACACCGGGGAGCTGTTTTTT. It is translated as CASRAGTENTGELFF.

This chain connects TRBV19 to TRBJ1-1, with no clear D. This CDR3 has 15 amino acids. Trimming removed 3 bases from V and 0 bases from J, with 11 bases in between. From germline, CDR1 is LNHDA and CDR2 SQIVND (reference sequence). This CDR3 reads CASSMVQFVNTEAFF. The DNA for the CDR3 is TGTGCCAGTAGTATGGTACAGTTTGTGAACACTGAAGCTTTCTTT.

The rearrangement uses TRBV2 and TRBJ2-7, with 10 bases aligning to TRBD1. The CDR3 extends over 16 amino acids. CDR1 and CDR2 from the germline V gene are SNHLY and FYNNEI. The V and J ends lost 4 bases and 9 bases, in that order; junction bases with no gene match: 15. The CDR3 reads CASSGGRGQGTFGQYV. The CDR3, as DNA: TGTGCCAGCAGTGGGGGGCGGGGACAGGGGACTTTCGGGCAGTACGTC.

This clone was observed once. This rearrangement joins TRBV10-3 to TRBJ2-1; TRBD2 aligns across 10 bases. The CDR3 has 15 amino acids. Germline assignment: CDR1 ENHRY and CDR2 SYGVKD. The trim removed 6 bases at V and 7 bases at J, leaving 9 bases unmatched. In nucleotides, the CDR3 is TGTGCCATCAGCCAACCGGGACTAGCGTCAAATGAGCAGTTCTTC. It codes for CAISQPGLASNEQFF.

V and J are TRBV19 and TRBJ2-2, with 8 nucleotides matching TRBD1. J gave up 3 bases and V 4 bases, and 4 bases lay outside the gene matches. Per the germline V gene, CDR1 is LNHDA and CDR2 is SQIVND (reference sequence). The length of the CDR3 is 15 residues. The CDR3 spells CASSTRQGYTGELFF. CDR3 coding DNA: TGTGCCAGTAGTACAAGACAGGGGTACACCGGGGAGCTGTTTTTT.

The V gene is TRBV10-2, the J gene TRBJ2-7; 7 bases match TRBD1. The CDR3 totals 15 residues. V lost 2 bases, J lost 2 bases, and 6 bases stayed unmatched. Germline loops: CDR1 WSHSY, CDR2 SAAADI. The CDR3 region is CASSEQGGGPYEQYV. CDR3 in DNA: TGCGCCAGCAGTGAGCAAGGGGGCGGTCCCTACGAGCAGTACGTC.

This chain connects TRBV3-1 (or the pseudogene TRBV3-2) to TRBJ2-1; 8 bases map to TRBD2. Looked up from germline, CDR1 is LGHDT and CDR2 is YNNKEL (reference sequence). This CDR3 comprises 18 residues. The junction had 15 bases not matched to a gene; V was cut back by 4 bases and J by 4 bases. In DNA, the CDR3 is TGTGCCAGCAGCCCTCAAAGTGGTCAGCGGGGGCCTTACAATGAGCAGTTCTTC. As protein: CASSPQSGQRGPYNEQFF.

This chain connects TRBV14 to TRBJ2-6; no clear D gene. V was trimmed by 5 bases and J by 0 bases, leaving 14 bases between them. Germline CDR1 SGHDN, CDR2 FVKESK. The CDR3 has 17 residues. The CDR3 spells CASSSPTDVSGANVLTF. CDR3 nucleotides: TGTGCCAGCAGCTCGCCGACTGATGTCTCTGGGGCCAACGTCCTGACTTTC.

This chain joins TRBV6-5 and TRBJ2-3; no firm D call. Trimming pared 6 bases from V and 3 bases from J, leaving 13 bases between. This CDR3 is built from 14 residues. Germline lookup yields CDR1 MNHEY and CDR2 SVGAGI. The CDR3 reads CASSSGPGTDTQYF. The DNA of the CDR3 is TGTGCCAGCAGCTCGGGTCCCGGGACAGATACGCAGTATTTT.

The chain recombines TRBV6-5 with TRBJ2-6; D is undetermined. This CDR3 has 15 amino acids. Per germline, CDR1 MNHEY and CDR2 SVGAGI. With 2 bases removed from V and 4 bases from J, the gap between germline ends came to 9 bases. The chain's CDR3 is CASSYRQAGANVLTF. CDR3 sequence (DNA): TGTGCCAGCAGTTACCGGCAGGCAGGGGCCAACGTCCTGACTTTC.

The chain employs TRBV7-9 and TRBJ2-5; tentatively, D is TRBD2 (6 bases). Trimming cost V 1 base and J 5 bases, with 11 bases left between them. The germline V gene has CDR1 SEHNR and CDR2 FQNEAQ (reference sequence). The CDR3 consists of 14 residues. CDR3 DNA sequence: TGTGCCAGCAGCTTAGTCGCGGGGCGGGAGACCCAGTACTTC. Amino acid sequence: CASSLVAGRETQYF.

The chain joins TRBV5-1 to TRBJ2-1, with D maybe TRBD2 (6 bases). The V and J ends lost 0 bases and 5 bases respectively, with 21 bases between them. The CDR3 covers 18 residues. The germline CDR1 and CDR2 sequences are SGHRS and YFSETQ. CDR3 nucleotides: TGCGCCAGCAGCTTGGCAGGCCCCGGGACTCCTTTCAACAATGAGCAGTTCTTC. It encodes CASSLAGPGTPFNNEQFF.

CDR3 bases: TGTGCCAGCAGCCCCAGAGACAGGGGGCGATACACCGGGGAGCTGTTTTTT. This codes for CASSPRDRGRYTGELFF. The chain couples TRBV7-2 to TRBJ2-2; 10 nucleotides line up with TRBD1. This CDR3 has 17 amino acids. The ends lost 5 bases at V and 3 bases at J; junction bases unmatched: 9. Germline loops: CDR1 SGHTA, CDR2 FQGNSA.

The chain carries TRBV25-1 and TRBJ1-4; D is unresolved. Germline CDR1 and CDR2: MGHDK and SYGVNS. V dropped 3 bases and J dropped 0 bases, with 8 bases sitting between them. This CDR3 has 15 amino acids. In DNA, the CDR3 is TGTGCCAGCAGTGAGCGGGAGACAACTAATGAAAAACTGTTTTTT. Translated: CASSERETTNEKLFF.